A single sample gave rise to the 13 T cell receptor beta chains below, sequenced in a study of PD-L1 blockade in urothelial cancer. The time point was: peripheral blood 6 weeks after treatment start. Sequenced by immunoSEQ multiplex PCR; TCRdb stores in-frame clones only, minus some. The repertoire holds 120,000 or so clones, with around 88% as singletons. Specimen: PBMCs, collected around atezolizumab (anti-PD-L1) treatment. These receptors were taken from a man between 45 and 60 years old with urothelial cancer.

This clone was seen a few times. CDR3 region: CASRGQGYTF. The DNA for the CDR3 is TGCGCCAGCAGGGGGCAAGGCTACACCTTC. The chain links TRBV10-2 to TRBJ1-2; a weak D match, TRBD1 (5 bases). V lost 6 bases and J lost 8, with 7 bases in between. From germline, CDR1 is WSHSY and CDR2 SAAADI. The CDR3 length is 10 residues.

The rearrangement joins TRBV28 to TRBJ2-7; D perhaps matches TRBD2 (7 bases). The CDR3 totals 17 residues. Per the germline V gene, CDR1 is MDHEN and CDR2 is SYDVKM. Trimming left V 7 bases short and J 7 bases short, with 29 bases between. The chain's CDR3 is CASTTFLWGRGMGEQYF. The CDR3 DNA sequence: TGTGCCAGCACTACCTTCCTGTGGGGGAGGGGGATGGGGGAGCAGTACTTC.

This rearrangement joins TRBV11-2 to TRBJ2-7; 9 nucleotides agree with TRBD2. Germline assignment: CDR1 SGHAT and CDR2 FQNNGV. The ends lost 5 bases at V and 7 bases at J; junction bases unmatched: 15. There are 16 residues in the CDR3. This chain's CDR3 is CASSPPLVAGVREQYF. DNA of the CDR3: TGTGCCAGCAGCCCCCCGTTGGTAGCGGGAGTAAGGGAGCAGTACTTC.

This chain joins TRBV5-5 and TRBJ2-1; perhaps TRBD1 as D (5 bases). V was trimmed by 2 bases and J by 2 bases, leaving 11 bases between them. CDR1 and CDR2 (germline): SGHKS, YYEKEE (reference sequence). This CDR3 is 15 amino acids long. As DNA, the CDR3 is TGTGCCAGCAGCTTTGGGTCAGGGACCTACAATGAGCAGTTCTTC. Protein sequence: CASSFGSGTYNEQFF. Full variable domain (remainder filled in from reference TRBV5-5 and TRBJ2-1): DAGVTQSPTHLIKTRGQQVTLRCSPISGHKSVSWYQQVLGQGPQFIFQYYEKEERGRGNFPDRFSARQFPNYSSELNVNALLLGDSALYLCASSFGSGTYNEQFFGPGTRLTVL.

The V and J genes are TRBV30 and TRBJ1-1, with D possibly matching TRBD1 (5 bases). The V gene lost 2 bases and the J gene lost 6 bases, with 19 bases spanning the gap. Germline CDR1 and CDR2: GTSNPN and SVGIG (reference sequence). This CDR3 is built from 15 residues. The CDR3 nucleotides are TGTGCCTGGAGTCTCATGGGGCCCCGCGTAGCTGAAGCTTTCTTT. It specifies CAWSLMGPRVAEAFF.

This clone is a singleton in its sample. The gene calls are TRBV27 and TRBJ2-7; 7 bases align to TRBD2. The DNA end lines up better with TRBJ2-1; the J call may be wrong. Per germline, CDR1 MNHEY and CDR2 SMNVEV (reference sequence). The CDR3 spans 16 residues. The CDR3 DNA sequence: TGTGCCAGCAGTTCTCAACTAGCGTTTCCATACAATGAGCAGTTCTTC. This encodes CASSSQLAFPYNEQFF.

In DNA form, the CDR3 reads TGTGCCAGCAGTGACCGGGGGAGAGGGGTCGGTTCCGGGGAGCTGTTTTTT. Amino acid sequence: CASSDRGRGVGSGELFF. The chain recombines TRBV6-4 with TRBJ2-2; maybe TRBD2 (6 bases). The V end was cut by 2 bases, the J end by 6 bases, with 19 bases between. Germline V gene lookup returns CDR1 MRHNA and CDR2 SNTAGT. The CDR3 contains 17 residues.

This rearrangement joins TRBV11-2 to TRBJ2-1; no firm D call. Germline V gene lookup returns CDR1 SGHAT and CDR2 FQNNGV. V was shortened by 5 bases and J by 0 bases, with 8 bases between the two germline ends. The CDR3 extends over 14 amino acids. CDR3 amino acids: CASSRESSYNEQFF. CDR3 DNA: TGTGCCAGCAGCCGAGAAAGCTCCTACAATGAGCAGTTCTTC.

This chain links TRBV18 with TRBJ1-1; D may be TRBD1 (6 bases). Germline-derived CDR1 and CDR2 are KGHSH and LQKENI. CDR3 length: 16 residues. V gave up 5 bases and J gave up 7 bases, with 23 bases separating them. CDR3 DNA sequence: TGTGCCAGCTCAGCCGGGACATTGAAAACCTCTAGTGAAGCTTTCTTT. The encoded protein is CASSAGTLKTSSEAFF. The entire variable domain, with the rest obtained from reference TRBV18 and TRBJ1-1, is as follows: NAGVMQNPRHLVRRRGQEARLRCSPMKGHSHVYWYRQLPEEGLKFMVYLQKENIIDESGMPKERFSAEFPKEGPSILRIQQVVRGDSAAYFCASSAGTLKTSSEAFFGQGTRLTVV.

CDR3 DNA sequence: TGTGCCAGCAGCCCCCCTAGCGGGAGTGGCAATGAGCAGTTCTTC. This codes for CASSPPSGSGNEQFF. The rearrangement links TRBV4-2 to TRBJ2-1; 10 nucleotides agree with TRBD2. Germline lookup yields CDR1 LGHNA and CDR2 YNFKEQ. The CDR3 contains 15 residues. V was pared by 4 bases and J by 6 bases, with 6 bases of the junction left unmatched.

This chain uses TRBV2 with TRBJ1-5; D is unresolved. The CDR3 is 15 amino acids. V shed 4 bases and J shed 0 bases, with 10 bases lying between them. Germline CDR1 is SNHLY and CDR2 is FYNNEI. CDR3 in amino acids: CASSAGKYSNQPQHF. The CDR3 coding sequence is TGTGCCAGCAGTGCGGGGAAATATAGCAATCAGCCCCAGCATTTT.

The genes are TRBV19 and TRBJ2-7, with 11 bases matching TRBD1. V lost 4 bases, J lost 3 bases, and 8 bases stayed unmatched. Looked up from germline, CDR1 is LNHDA and CDR2 is SQIVND (reference sequence). This CDR3 has 16 residues. CDR3 region: CASSTAGGTGGYEQYF. The CDR3 coding sequence is TGTGCCAGTAGTACTGCTGGCGGGACAGGGGGCTACGAGCAGTACTTC.

V usage is TRBV5-1 and J usage is TRBJ2-7; D is perhaps TRBD2 (5 bases). Trimming pared 0 bases from V and 1 base from J, leaving 8 bases between. Germline CDR1 SGHRS, CDR2 YFSETQ. CDR3 length: 14 residues. As DNA, the CDR3 is TGCGCCAGCAGCTTGGTTAGCGAGTCCTACGAGCAGTACTTC. Its translation is CASSLVSESYEQYF.